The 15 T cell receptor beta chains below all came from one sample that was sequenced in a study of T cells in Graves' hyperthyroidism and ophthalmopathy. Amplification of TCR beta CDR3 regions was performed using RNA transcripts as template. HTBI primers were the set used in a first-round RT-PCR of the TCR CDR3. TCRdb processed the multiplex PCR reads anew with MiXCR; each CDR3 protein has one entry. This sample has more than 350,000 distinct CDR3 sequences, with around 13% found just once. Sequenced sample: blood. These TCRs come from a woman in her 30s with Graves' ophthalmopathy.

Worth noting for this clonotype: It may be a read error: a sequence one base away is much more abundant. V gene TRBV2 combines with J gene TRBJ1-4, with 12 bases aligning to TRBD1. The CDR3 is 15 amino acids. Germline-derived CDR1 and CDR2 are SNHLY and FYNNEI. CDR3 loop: CACRGTGGAREKLFF. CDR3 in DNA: TGTGCCTGCAGGGGGACAGGGGGCGCCCGTGAAAAACTGTTTTTT.

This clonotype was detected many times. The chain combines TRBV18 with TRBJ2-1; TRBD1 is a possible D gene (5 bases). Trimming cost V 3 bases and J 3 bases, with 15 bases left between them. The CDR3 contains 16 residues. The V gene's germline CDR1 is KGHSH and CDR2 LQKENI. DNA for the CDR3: TGTGCCAGCTCACCGAGACAGACAGTGTTCTACAATGAGCAGTTCTTC. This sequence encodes CASSPRQTVFYNEQFF.

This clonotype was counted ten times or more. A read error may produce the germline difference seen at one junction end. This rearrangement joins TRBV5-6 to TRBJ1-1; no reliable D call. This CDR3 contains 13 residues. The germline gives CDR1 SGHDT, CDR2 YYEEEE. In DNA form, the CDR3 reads TGTGCCAGCAGTTTCGGTGGCAGTCCTGAAGTTTTCTTT. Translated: CASSFGGSPEVFF.

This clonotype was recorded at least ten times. The CDR3: CASSFSWGGGYEQYF. Written as DNA, the CDR3 is TGTGCCAGCAGTTTCTCCTGGGGAGGGGGCTACGAGCAGTACTTC. J is TRBJ2-7 and V is TRBV28; D might be TRBD2 (7 bases). Trimming removed 3 bases at V and 3 bases at J, with 15 bases between. Germline lookup yields CDR1 MDHEN and CDR2 SYDVKM. The length of the CDR3 is 15 residues.

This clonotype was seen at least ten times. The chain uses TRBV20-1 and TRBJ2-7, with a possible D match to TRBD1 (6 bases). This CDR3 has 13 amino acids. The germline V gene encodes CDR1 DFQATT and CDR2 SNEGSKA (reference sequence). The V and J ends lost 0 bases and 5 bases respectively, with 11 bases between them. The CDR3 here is CSARDRGWHEQYF. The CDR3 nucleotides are TGCAGTGCTAGAGACAGGGGTTGGCACGAGCAGTACTTC.

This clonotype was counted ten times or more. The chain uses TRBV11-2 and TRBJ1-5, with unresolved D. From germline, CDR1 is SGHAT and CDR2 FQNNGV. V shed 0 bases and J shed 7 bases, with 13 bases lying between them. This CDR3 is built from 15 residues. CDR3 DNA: TGTGCCAGCAGCTTAGATGGCCCCGGTAGGCAGCCCCAGCATTTT. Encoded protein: CASSLDGPGRQPQHF. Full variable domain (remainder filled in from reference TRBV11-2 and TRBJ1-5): EAGVAQSPRYKIIEKRQSVAFWCNPISGHATLYWYQQILGQGPKLLIQFQNNGVVDDSQLPKDRFSAERLKGVDSTLKIQPAKLEDSAVYLCASSLDGPGRQPQHFGDGTRLSIL.

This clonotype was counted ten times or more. In nucleotides, the CDR3 is TGTGCCAGCAGCCCGGACAGGGGCTCTAACTATGGCTACACCTTC. It specifies CASSPDRGSNYGYTF. This sequence joins TRBV5-5 and TRBJ1-2, with 9 bases identical to TRBD1. V was pared by 4 bases and J by 0 bases, with 4 bases of the junction left unmatched. The germline V gene encodes CDR1 SGHKS and CDR2 YYEKEE (reference sequence). The CDR3 has 15 residues.

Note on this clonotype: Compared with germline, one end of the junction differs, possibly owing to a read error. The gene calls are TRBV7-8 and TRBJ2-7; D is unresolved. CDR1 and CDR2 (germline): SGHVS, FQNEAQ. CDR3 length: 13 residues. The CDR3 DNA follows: TGTGCCAGCAGCTTAAGTTCCTCCTACGAGCGGTACTTC. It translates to CASSLSSSYERYF.

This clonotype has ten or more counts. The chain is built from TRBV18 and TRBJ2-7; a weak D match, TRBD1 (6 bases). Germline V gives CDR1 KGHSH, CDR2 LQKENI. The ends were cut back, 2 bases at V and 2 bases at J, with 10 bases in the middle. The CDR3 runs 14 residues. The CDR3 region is CASSPGRGTYEQYF. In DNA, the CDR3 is TGTGCCAGCTCACCAGGCAGGGGAACCTACGAGCAGTACTTC.

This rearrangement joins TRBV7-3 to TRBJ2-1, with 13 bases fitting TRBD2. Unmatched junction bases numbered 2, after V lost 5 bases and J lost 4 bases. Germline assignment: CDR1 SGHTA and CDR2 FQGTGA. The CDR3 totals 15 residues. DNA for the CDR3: TGTGCCAGCAGCCAGACTAGCGGGAGGTACAATGAGCAGTTCTTC. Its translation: CASSQTSGRYNEQFF. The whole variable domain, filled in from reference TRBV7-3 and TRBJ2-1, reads GAGVSQTPSNKVTEKGKYVELRCDPISGHTALYWYRQSLGQGPEFLIYFQGTGAADDSGLPNDRFFAVRPEGSVSTLKIQRTERGDSAVYLCASSQTSGRYNEQFFGPGTRLTVL.

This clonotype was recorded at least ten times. As DNA, the CDR3 is TGTGCCAGCTCACCGGGACAGGGGGTTGGGCCCCAGCATTTT. This gives the protein CASSPGQGVGPQHF. The chain recombines TRBV18 with TRBJ1-5; 11 positions match TRBD1. The trim removed 3 bases at V and 9 bases at J, leaving 4 bases unmatched. The CDR3 spans 14 residues. Germline V gene sequence: CDR1 KGHSH, CDR2 LQKENI.

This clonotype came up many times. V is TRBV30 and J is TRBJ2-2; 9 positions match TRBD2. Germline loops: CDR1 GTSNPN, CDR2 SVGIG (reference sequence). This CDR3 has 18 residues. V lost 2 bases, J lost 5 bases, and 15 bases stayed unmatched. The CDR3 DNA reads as TGTGCCTGGAGTCCGGGAGGTAGCGGGGGATCTAAGACCGGGGAGCTGTTTTTT. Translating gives CAWSPGGSGGSKTGELFF.

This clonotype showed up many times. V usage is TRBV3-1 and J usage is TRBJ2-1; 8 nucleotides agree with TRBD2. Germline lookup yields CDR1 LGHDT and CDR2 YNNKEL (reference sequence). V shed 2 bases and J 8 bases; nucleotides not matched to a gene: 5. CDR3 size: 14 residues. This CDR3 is CASSQSGGGYEQFF. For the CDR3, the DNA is TGTGCCAGCAGCCAAAGCGGGGGTGGGTATGAGCAGTTCTTC.

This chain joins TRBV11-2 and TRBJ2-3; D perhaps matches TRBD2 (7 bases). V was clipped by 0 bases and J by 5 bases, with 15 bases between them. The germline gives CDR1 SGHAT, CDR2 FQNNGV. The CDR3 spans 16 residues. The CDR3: CASSLELGGAIDTQYF. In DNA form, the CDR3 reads TGTGCCAGCAGCTTAGAATTGGGGGGGGCTATAGATACGCAGTATTTT.

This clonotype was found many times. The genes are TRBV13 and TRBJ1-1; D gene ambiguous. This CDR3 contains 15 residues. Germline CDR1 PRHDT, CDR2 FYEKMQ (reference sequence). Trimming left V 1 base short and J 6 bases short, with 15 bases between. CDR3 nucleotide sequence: TGTGCCAGCAGCTTAGCGTCACGCCGGGGAGCTGAAGCTTTCTTT. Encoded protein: CASSLASRRGAEAFF.